The subject of this entry is one T cell receptor beta chain. In its sample, this clone was seen once. What antigen it recognizes has not been identified. Base qualities are not provided; no much larger clone lies one nucleotide away. Library generation was performed with the immunoSEQ multiplex PCR assay. TCRdb mirrors the immuneACCESS table, restricted to in-frame sequences. Some clones are absent from its copies; in checked studies, under half trace to an unresolved V gene, and the reason for the others is unknown. This sample has 80,000 to 130,000 clones in its table, and 90% to 95% of those were observed once. Roughly 1% of the sample is taken by the ten largest. This entry comes from a study of T cell changes during pregnancy in multiple sclerosis (dated by TCRdb to between 2018 and 2021). In the study overall: Changes in the T cell repertoire over the course of pregnancy were examined in this study in women with multiple sclerosis.

Source: peripheral blood, taken before pregnancy. The receptor's source is a female donor with multiple sclerosis, enrolled in a pregnancy study.

In nucleotide form, the sequence is TGCGCCAGCAGCTTGGCGGGCGGGTCGACGCAGTTCTTC. Translated, it reads CASSLAGGSTQFF. The rearrangement combines TRBV5-1 with TRBJ2-1; TRBD2 is a weak D gene call, 5 bases matching. From the cysteine through the phenylalanine, the CDR3 covers 13 amino acids. Only the CDR3 portion is preserved as DNA: 39 bases, with reading frame beginning at the first base. CDR1 and CDR2, looked up from the germline V gene, are SGHRS and YFSETQ. Trimming at the junction amounts to 0 bases on V and 12 bases on J, and the germline ends lie 13 bases apart.